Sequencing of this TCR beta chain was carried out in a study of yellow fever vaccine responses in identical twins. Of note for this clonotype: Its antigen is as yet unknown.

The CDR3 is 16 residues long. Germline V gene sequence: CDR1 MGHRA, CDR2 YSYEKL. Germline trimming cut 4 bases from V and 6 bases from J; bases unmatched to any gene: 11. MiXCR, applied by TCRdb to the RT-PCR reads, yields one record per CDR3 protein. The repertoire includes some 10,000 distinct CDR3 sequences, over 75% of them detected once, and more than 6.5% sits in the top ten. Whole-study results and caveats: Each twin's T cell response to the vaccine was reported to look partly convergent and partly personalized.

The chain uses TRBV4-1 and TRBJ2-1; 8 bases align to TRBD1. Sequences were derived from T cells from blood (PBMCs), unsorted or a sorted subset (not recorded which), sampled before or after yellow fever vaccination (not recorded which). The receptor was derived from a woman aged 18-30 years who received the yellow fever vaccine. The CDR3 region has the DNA TGCGCCAGCAGCCCAACCCGGACAGGGCTGGTCAATGAGCAGTTCTTC. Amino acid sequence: CASSPTRTGLVNEQFF.